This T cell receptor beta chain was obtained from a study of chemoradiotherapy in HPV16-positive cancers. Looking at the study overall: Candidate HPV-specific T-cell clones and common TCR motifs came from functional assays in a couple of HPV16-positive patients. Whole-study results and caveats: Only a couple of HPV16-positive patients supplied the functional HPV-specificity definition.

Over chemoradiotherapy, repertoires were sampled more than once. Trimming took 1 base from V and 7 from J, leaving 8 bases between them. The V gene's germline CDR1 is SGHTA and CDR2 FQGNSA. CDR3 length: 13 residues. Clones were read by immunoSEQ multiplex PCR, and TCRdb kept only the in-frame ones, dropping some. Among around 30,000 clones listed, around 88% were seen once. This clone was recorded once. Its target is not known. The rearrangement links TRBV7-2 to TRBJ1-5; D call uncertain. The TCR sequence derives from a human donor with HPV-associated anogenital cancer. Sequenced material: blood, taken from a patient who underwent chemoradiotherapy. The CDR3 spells CASSLGPGQPQHF. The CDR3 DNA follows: TGTGCCAGCAGCTTAGGCCCGGGACAGCCCCAGCATTTT.